This T cell receptor beta chain appears in the sequencing data of a study of OX40 agonist ivuxolimab in advanced cancers. Study-wide context: The costimulatory receptor OX40 (CD134) was targeted by ivuxolimab, a fully human IgG2 agonistic monoclonal antibody. Prior anti-PD-1, anti-PD-L1 or anti-CTLA-4 therapy was permitted, and approximately 40% of dose-escalation patients had received checkpoint inhibitors. Partial responses were achieved by three dose-escalation patients, of whom one had hepatocellular carcinoma and two had cutaneous melanoma. The point of sequencing TCRbeta in the periphery was to test whether ivuxolimab changed TCR sequence diversity and drove clonal T-cell expansion. The dose-escalation cohort was about 87% male with a mean age of about 58 years, ranging from roughly 20 to 80. Intravenous ivuxolimab was administered to patients every 2 weeks at six dose levels: 0.01, 0.1, 0.3, 1.5, 3 and 10 mg/kg. The paper reports the monotherapy dose-escalation portion (N ≈ 50 patients) of the phase I ivuxolimab trial. Of the roughly 52 dose-escalation patients, hepatocellular carcinoma was present in around 19, melanoma in some 15, renal cell carcinoma in 9 and head and neck cancer in 9. What the research found in general, with its limitations: Low levels of normalized T-cell clonal expansion were also seen in some patients who did not respond. At doses of 0.1 to 3.0 mg/kg, clonal expansion of both CD4+ and CD8+ T cells in blood was seen between baseline and week 6. After ivuxolimab, more expanded clones were found on average in CD8+ T cells than in CD4+ T cells. In the 0.1-3.0 mg/kg groups, partial responders were among the patients with the lowest normalized peripheral clonal expansion, particularly in CD8+ T cells. The antigen specificity of the peripheral T cells that underwent clonal expansion was not determined.

Points on this clone: The clone's antigen remains unknown. Base qualities are missing; no much larger clone stands one base away.

Patients with a history of autoimmune disease or receiving systemic immunosuppression were excluded from the trial. Peripheral blood for TCR sequencing was collected from all dose cohorts at baseline, on cycle 4 day 1, and on cycle 7 day 1. Samples were obtained from an open-label, multicenter, first-in-human phase I dose-escalation trial of ivuxolimab. Adults with locally advanced or metastatic melanoma, renal cell, hepatocellular, or head and neck squamous cell carcinoma were enrolled in the trial. Before TCR sequencing, CD4+ T cells and CD8+ T cells were sorted from peripheral blood as separate populations. For sequencing of the TCRbeta CDR3 region, genomic DNA was extracted from the sorted cells. The immunoSEQ Assay was used to sequence the TCRbeta CDR3 regions. TCRdb retrieved this table from immuneACCESS and kept in-frame rearrangements only. Not all clones are present; in checked studies, unresolved V genes account for under half, and no reason is known for the remainder. For this sample there are about 64,000 clones; under 95% appear just once. Approximately 5.2% of the sample is taken by the ten largest.

The TCR comes from an adult with an advanced solid tumor such as melanoma, head and neck, liver or kidney cancer. The sequencing used CD4+ or CD8+ T cells sorted from blood, collected in a trial of the OX40 agonist ivuxolimab.

The CDR3 protein: CASSLPSELTDTQYF. The sequenced DNA: TGTGCCAGCAGTTTGCCTAGCGAACTCACAGATACGCAGTATTTT. In this chain, TRBV28 is recombined with TRBJ2-3; tentative D gene TRBD2, with 6 bases matching. The junction shows trimming of 3 bases on V and 2 bases on J, plus 12 bases between the germline ends. The germline V gene yields MDHEN for CDR1 and SYDVKM for CDR2. The CDR3 goes from the cysteine to the phenylalanine over 15 residues. Only CDR3 DNA is held: 45 bases, read in frame from base 1.